A selection of T cell receptor beta chains follows, all from one sample in a study of blood T cell repertoires in COVID-19. Sequencing used immunoSEQ multiplex PCR; TCRdb keeps in-frame clones, though not all of them. The sample contains 250,000 or so clones, 86% of which appear only once. Material: peripheral blood. The source is a woman in her 30s with active or convalescent COVID-19. Each CDR3 is given with its conserved first and last residue. Fields, in order: D gene, J gene, clone size, V gene, CDR3 DNA, CDR3 protein. D genes are given only for firm matches. The size field is filled for only some rows; it gives once, few, many or a size class.

d_gene: -; j_gene: TRBJ1-1; abundance: -; v_gene: TRBV5-4; CDR3nt: TGTGCCAGCAGCTACGGGGTCTGGAACACTGAAGCTTTCTTT; CDR3aa: CASSYGVWNTEAFF
d_gene: TRBD2; j_gene: TRBJ2-2; abundance: -; v_gene: TRBV18; CDR3nt: TGTGCCAGCTCACCCCGACTAGCGGAGAACACCGGGGAGCTGTTTTTT; CDR3aa: CASSPRLAENTGELFF
d_gene: TRBD1; j_gene: TRBJ1-2; abundance: -; v_gene: TRBV5-6; CDR3nt: TGTGCCAGCAGCTTGGGTCGACAGGGGCATAACTATGGCTACACCTTC; CDR3aa: CASSLGRQGHNYGYTF
d_gene: -; j_gene: TRBJ1-6; abundance: -; v_gene: TRBV27; CDR3nt: TGTGCCAGCAGTTTAAGAGTAGGGGCAGGAAATTCACCCCTCCACTTT; CDR3aa: CASSLRVGAGNSPLHF
d_gene: TRBD2; j_gene: TRBJ2-5; abundance: -; v_gene: TRBV4-1; CDR3nt: TGCGCCAGCAGCCACCTCGGGAGCGGGGAAGAGACCCAGTACTTC; CDR3aa: CASSHLGSGEETQYF
d_gene: TRBD2; j_gene: TRBJ2-1; abundance: few; v_gene: TRBV24-1; CDR3nt: TGTGCCACCAGTGACCCGCGACCGACTAGCGGGGGGGCCTCGAGCTCCTACAATGAGCAGTTCTTC; CDR3aa: CATSDPRPTSGGASSSYNEQFF
d_gene: -; j_gene: TRBJ1-4; abundance: -; v_gene: TRBV19; CDR3nt: TGTGCCAGTAGTAGCCCCGGAGGACCCGATGAAAAACTGTTTTTT; CDR3aa: CASSSPGGPDEKLFF
d_gene: TRBD1; j_gene: TRBJ2-7; abundance: -; v_gene: TRBV19; CDR3nt: TGTGCCAGTAGTCTACAGGGGAAAAACGAGCAGTACTTC; CDR3aa: CASSLQGKNEQYF
d_gene: TRBD2; j_gene: TRBJ2-1; abundance: -; v_gene: TRBV24-1; CDR3nt: TGTGCCACCTCCAGCGGGGGCCGGGGGGAGCAGTTCTTC; CDR3aa: CATSSGGRGEQFF
d_gene: -; j_gene: TRBJ1-3; abundance: -; v_gene: TRBV19; CDR3nt: TGTGCCAGTAGTATTTCGGGAACAGGGCCTGGAAACACCATATATTTT; CDR3aa: CASSISGTGPGNTIYF
d_gene: -; j_gene: TRBJ1-2; abundance: -; v_gene: TRBV25-1; CDR3nt: TGTGCCAGCAGTGCCAAATCTAACTATGGCTACACCTTC; CDR3aa: CASSAKSNYGYTF
d_gene: -; j_gene: TRBJ1-5; abundance: -; v_gene: TRBV7-8; CDR3nt: TGTGCCAGCATCATGACTTATAGCAATCAGCCCCAGCATTTT; CDR3aa: CASIMTYSNQPQHF
d_gene: TRBD1; j_gene: TRBJ1-1; abundance: -; v_gene: TRBV2; CDR3nt: TGTGCCAGCGCCGGGACAGGGGGCTGGAACACTGAAGCTTTCTTT; CDR3aa: CASAGTGGWNTEAFF
d_gene: -; j_gene: TRBJ1-3; abundance: once; v_gene: TRBV19; CDR3nt: TGTGCCAGTAGTACCATCACAGGGCCTGGAAACACCATATATTTT; CDR3aa: CASSTITGPGNTIYF
d_gene: -; j_gene: TRBJ2-1; abundance: -; v_gene: TRBV13; CDR3nt: TGTGCCAGCAGCCCCAGGGGTCACAATGAGCAGTTCTTC; CDR3aa: CASSPRGHNEQFF
d_gene: -; j_gene: TRBJ2-7; abundance: -; v_gene: TRBV6-1; CDR3nt: TGTGCCAGCAGCGAAGGCAGATCCTCCTACGAGCAGTACTTC; CDR3aa: CASSEGRSSYEQYF
d_gene: TRBD2; j_gene: TRBJ2-3; abundance: -; v_gene: TRBV24-1; CDR3nt: TGTGCCACCAGTGACCCCCGCCTGGGGAGGGCAGATACGCAGTATTTT; CDR3aa: CATSDPRLGRADTQYF
d_gene: -; j_gene: TRBJ2-5; abundance: -; v_gene: TRBV6-4; CDR3nt: TGTGCCAGCAGTGACCCCGCCAGGCGGGCAGAGACCCAGTACTTC; CDR3aa: CASSDPARRAETQYF
d_gene: -; j_gene: TRBJ1-3; abundance: -; v_gene: TRBV3-1/TRBV3-2; CDR3nt: TGTGCCAGCAGCCCCTGGGACTTCTCTGGAAACACCATATATTTT; CDR3aa: CASSPWDFSGNTIYF
d_gene: -; j_gene: TRBJ2-4; abundance: -; v_gene: TRBV19; CDR3nt: TGTGCCAGTAGTCAGTCCAAAAACATTCAGTACTTC; CDR3aa: CASSQSKNIQYF
d_gene: -; j_gene: TRBJ1-5; abundance: -; v_gene: TRBV18; CDR3nt: TGTGCCAGCTCACCAAGGGGGAACGACAATCAGCCCCAGCATTTT; CDR3aa: CASSPRGNDNQPQHF
d_gene: -; j_gene: TRBJ1-2; abundance: -; v_gene: TRBV4-1; CDR3nt: TGCGCCAGCAGCCAAGGATTTCCAGGGGCCTATGGCTACACCTTC; CDR3aa: CASSQGFPGAYGYTF
d_gene: TRBD1; j_gene: TRBJ1-1; abundance: -; v_gene: TRBV7-2; CDR3nt: TGTGCCAGCAGCTGGACAGGGGAGCCACCCATCGTCTTT; CDR3aa: CASSWTGEPPIVF
d_gene: TRBD1; j_gene: TRBJ1-2; abundance: -; v_gene: TRBV20-1; CDR3nt: TGCAGTGCTAGTCGCGGACAGGTGTATGGCTACACCTTC; CDR3aa: CSASRGQVYGYTF
d_gene: -; j_gene: TRBJ1-1; abundance: -; v_gene: TRBV7-9; CDR3nt: TGTGCCAGCAGCTCCACCCAACGGGGAAATGAAGCTTTCTTT; CDR3aa: CASSSTQRGNEAFF
d_gene: -; j_gene: TRBJ2-4; abundance: -; v_gene: TRBV7-8; CDR3nt: TGTGCCAGCAGCTTAGCTGGACTTAACATTCAGTACTTC; CDR3aa: CASSLAGLNIQYF